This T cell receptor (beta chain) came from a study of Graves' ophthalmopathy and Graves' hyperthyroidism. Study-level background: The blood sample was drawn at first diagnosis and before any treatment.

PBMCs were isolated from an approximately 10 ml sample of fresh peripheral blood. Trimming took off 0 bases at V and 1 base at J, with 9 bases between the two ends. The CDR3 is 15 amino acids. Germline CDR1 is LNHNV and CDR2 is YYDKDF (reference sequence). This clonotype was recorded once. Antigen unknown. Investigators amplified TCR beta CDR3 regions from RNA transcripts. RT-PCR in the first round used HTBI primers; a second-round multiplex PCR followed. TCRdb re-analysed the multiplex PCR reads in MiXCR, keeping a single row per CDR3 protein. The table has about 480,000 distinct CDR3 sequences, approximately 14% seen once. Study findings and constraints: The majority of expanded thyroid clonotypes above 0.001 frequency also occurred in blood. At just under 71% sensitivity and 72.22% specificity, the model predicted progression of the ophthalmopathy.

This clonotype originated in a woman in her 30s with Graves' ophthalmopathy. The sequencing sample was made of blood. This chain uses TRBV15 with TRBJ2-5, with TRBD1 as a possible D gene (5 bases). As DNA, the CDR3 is TGTGCCACCAGCAGAGAGGGGCGGTTCCAAGAGACCCAGTACTTC. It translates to CATSREGRFQETQYF.